This paragraph reports one TCR beta chain. The antigen remains unidentified. This entry belongs to a study of T cell responses to AZD1222 COVID-19 vaccine. Points from the study as a whole: Donors, mostly white British, included more females; clonal diversity was possibly underestimated. In the spike-specific TCR repertoire, nearly half reportedly target unmutated variant regions.

TCRdb keeps only in-frame clones here, not all; method: immunoSEQ multiplex PCR. The repertoire consists of some 110,000 clones, with roughly 93% occurring once and the leading ten covering about 3%. The receptor was isolated from an adult in good health. Source: peripheral blood, taken on day 0 of AZD1222 vaccination.

The CDR3 loop reads CASSSWTGKILETQYF. Written as DNA, the CDR3 is TGTGCCAGCAGCTCGTGGACAGGGAAGATTCTAGAGACCCAGTACTTC. The chain recombines TRBV11-2 with TRBJ2-5; 8 nucleotides match TRBD1. The germline CDR1 and CDR2 sequences are SGHAT and FQNNGV. Trimming at V came to 4 bases and at J to 4 bases, leaving 11 bases not matched to a gene. This CDR3 comprises 16 residues.